These 31 T cell receptor beta chains were sequenced from one sample in a study of PD-L1 blockade in urothelial cancer (dated by TCRdb to about 2017). The time point label, read with the paper, signifies: pretreatment peripheral blood. Library generation was performed with the immunoSEQ multiplex PCR assay. TCRdb holds this immuneACCESS table with in-frame rearrangements only. Some clones are missing; in checked studies, unresolved V genes explain under half, and the rest has no known cause. A total of about 55,000 clones appear in this sample, around 80% of them only once. 3.5% to 4.5% of the sample lies in the top ten. The sample in question was PBMCs, obtained around atezolizumab (anti-PD-L1) treatment. All receptors come from a man aged 70-80 years with urothelial cancer.

The chain combines TRBV6-6 with TRBJ1-2, with a weak D call TRBD1 (5 bases). Germline CDR1 is MNHNY and CDR2 is SVGAGI (reference sequence). Between the trimmed V and J ends, which lost 6 bases and 6 bases, there was a span of 17 bases. CDR3 length: 14 residues. The CDR3 reads CASSSAVGGDGYTF. CDR3 nucleotide sequence: TGTGCCAGCAGCTCGGCTGTGGGGGGGGATGGCTACACCTTC.

This clone was recorded a few times. The rearrangement joins TRBV11-1 to TRBJ1-1; a possible D gene is TRBD1 (6 bases). The CDR3 totals 14 residues. Trimming took off 5 bases at V and 3 bases at J, with 13 bases between the two ends. The germline gives CDR1 SGHAT, CDR2 FQDESV (reference sequence). DNA for the CDR3: TGTGCCAGCAGCCTACAGGGAGGGCACACTGAAGCTTTCTTT. The encoded protein is CASSLQGGHTEAFF.

The V and J genes are TRBV5-4 and TRBJ2-1; D might be TRBD1 (6 bases). CDR1 and CDR2 from the germline V gene are SGHNT and YYREEE (reference sequence). The germline V and J ends were trimmed by 4 bases and 8 bases, with 19 bases remaining between them. The CDR3 loop spans 15 amino acids. The CDR3 region has the DNA TGTGCCAGCAGCCCGGACAGCGCCAGAGTGTATGAGCAGTTCTTC. Translating it yields CASSPDSARVYEQFF.

CDR3 nucleotides: TGCGCCAGCAGCCGCCGGACAGGGGAAGGATCTGAAGCTTTCTTT. It specifies CASSRRTGEGSEAFF. This chain uses TRBV4-1 with TRBJ1-1; 9 nucleotides agree with TRBD1. Trimming cost V 4 bases and J 6 bases; bases outside gene matches: 9. CDR3 length: 15 amino acids. From germline, CDR1 is MGHRA and CDR2 YSYEKL.

This clone occurred a few times. The chain links TRBV28 to TRBJ1-1, with D possibly being TRBD1 (6 bases). The CDR3 consists of 14 residues. V lost 11 bases and J 6 bases, leaving 22 bases between the germline ends. From germline, CDR1 is MDHEN and CDR2 SYDVKM. The CDR3 loop is CAARDTSLSAEAFF. For the CDR3, the DNA is TGTGCCGCCAGGGACACTTCCCTGAGCGCTGAAGCTTTCTTT. Supplemented by reference TRBV28 and TRBJ1-1, the full variable domain reads DVKVTQSSRYLVKRTGEKVFLECVQDMDHENMFWYRQDPGLGLRLIYFSYDVKMKEKGDIPEGYSVSREKKERFSLILESASTNQTSMYLCAARDTSLSAEAFFGQGTRLTVV.

J is TRBJ1-3 and V is TRBV7-6; maybe TRBD1 (6 bases). The CDR3 has 15 amino acids. The germline V gene has CDR1 SGHVS and CDR2 FNYEAQ. V lost 5 bases to trimming and J lost 4 bases, with 15 bases between them. CDR3 sequence: CASSLMGADGNTIYF. CDR3 nucleotide sequence: TGTGCCAGCAGCCTGATGGGGGCTGACGGAAACACCATATATTTT.

The V and J genes are TRBV5-6 and TRBJ2-5; the match to TRBD2 covers 7 bases. This CDR3 region has 15 residues. The V and J ends lost 1 base and 5 bases, in that order; junction bases with no gene match: 8. CDR1 SGHDT and CDR2 YYEEEE come from the germline V gene. The CDR3 coding sequence is TGTGCCAGCAGCTTGTCCGGCGGGAGTGGGGAGACCCAGTACTTC. This codes for CASSLSGGSGETQYF.

The J gene is TRBJ1-3, the V gene TRBV9; D is undetermined. This CDR3 comprises 19 residues. V dropped 0 bases and J dropped 0 bases, with 19 bases sitting between them. CDR1 is SGDLS and CDR2 is YYNGEE in the germline V gene. The CDR3: CASSVGSGSRGISGNTIYF. CDR3 nucleotides: TGTGCCAGCAGCGTAGGATCGGGCTCGCGGGGAATCTCTGGAAACACCATATATTTT.

The rearrangement links TRBV7-9 to TRBJ1-5; 11 bases line up with TRBD1. Germline CDR1 and CDR2: SEHNR and FQNEAQ (reference sequence). The CDR3 extends over 17 amino acids. V lost 1 base, J lost 5 bases, and 7 bases stayed unmatched. In DNA, the CDR3 is TGTGCCAGCAGCTTAGACCGTCGGGGACAGGGGGATCAGCCCCAGCATTTT. It translates to CASSLDRRGQGDQPQHF. Using reference TRBV7-9 and TRBJ1-5 for the parts outside the CDR3, the full variable domain is DTGVSQNPRHKITKRGQNVTFRCDPISEHNRLYWYRQTLGQGPEFLTYFQNEAQLEKSRLLSDRFSAERPKGSFSTLEIQRTEQGDSAMYLCASSLDRRGQGDQPQHFGDGTRLSIL.

The chain carries TRBV7-8 and TRBJ1-2, with D unclear. The ends were cut back, 5 bases at V and 7 bases at J, with 11 bases in the middle. CDR1 is SGHVS and CDR2 is FQNEAQ in the germline V gene. This CDR3 comprises 12 residues. Here the CDR3 reads CASSTSEVGYTF. The CDR3 DNA sequence: TGTGCCAGCAGCACTTCAGAGGTTGGCTACACCTTC.

This clone has a single count. The chain recombines TRBV2 with TRBJ2-5; weak D call: TRBD2 (6 bases). This CDR3 region has 16 residues. Germline V gives CDR1 SNHLY, CDR2 FYNNEI. V dropped 7 bases and J dropped 6 bases, with 24 bases sitting between them. The CDR3 coding sequence is TGTGCCAGCATACCGACACTAGCAGGAACGAGACAGACCCAGTACTTC. Translated, it gives CASIPTLAGTRQTQYF.

The CDR3 loop is CASSKEGGNTYNEQFF. CDR3 in DNA: TGTGCCAGCAGCAAAGAGGGCGGGAATACCTACAATGAGCAGTTCTTC. The chain is built from TRBV21-1 and TRBJ2-1; the table assigns TRBD2, which was not confirmed against the DNA. TRBV21-1 is termed a pseudogene. The CDR3 spans 16 residues.

The CDR3 bases are TGCGCCAGCAGCTCCATCCCGGGACTAGATCTTTGGCAGTACTTC. Protein product: CASSSIPGLDLWQYF. This sequence joins TRBV5-1 and TRBJ2-7, with 8 bases that match TRBD2. The CDR3 covers 15 residues. The V gene's germline CDR1 is SGHRS and CDR2 YFSETQ. Germline trimming cut 3 bases from V and 9 bases from J; bases unmatched to any gene: 14.

This rearrangement joins TRBV13 to TRBJ2-7; D is possibly TRBD1 (5 bases). The CDR3 covers 16 residues. V lost 4 bases to trimming and J lost 2 bases, with 18 bases between them. CDR1 and CDR2 from the germline V gene are PRHDT and FYEKMQ (reference sequence). The CDR3: CASSSYGQGPTYEQYF. The CDR3 region has the DNA TGTGCCAGCAGCTCCTACGGGCAGGGCCCCACCTACGAGCAGTACTTC.

This clone is a singleton in its sample. This chain connects TRBV5-4 to TRBJ2-3, with 8 bases identical to TRBD2. V shed 4 bases, J shed 2 bases, and the junction held 9 bases outside the gene matches. Germline-derived CDR1 and CDR2 are SGHNT and YYREEE (reference sequence). This CDR3 spans 16 amino acids. CDR3 sequence (DNA): TGTGCCAGCAGCGCGGGGAGCGGGAGAGTCACAGATACGCAGTATTTT. Protein: CASSAGSGRVTDTQYF.

V usage is TRBV20-1 and J usage is TRBJ2-5; D gene ambiguous. Trimming took off 4 bases at V and 5 bases at J, with 5 bases between the two ends. The CDR3 length is 10 residues. In germline, CDR1 is DFQATT, CDR2 SNEGSKA (reference sequence). The CDR3, as DNA: TGCAGTGCTACACTGGAGACCCAGTACTTC. Its translation: CSATLETQYF.

The chain uses TRBV7-3 and TRBJ2-2, with a weak D call TRBD1 (5 bases). CDR1 and CDR2 (germline): SGHTA, FQGTGA. The CDR3 is made up of 14 amino acids. The V end was cut by 2 bases, the J end by 1 base, with 5 bases between. CDR3 in amino acids: CASSLQGNTGELFF. The CDR3, as DNA: TGTGCCAGCAGCTTACAGGGGAACACCGGGGAGCTGTTTTTT.

This chain links TRBV11-3 with TRBJ2-1, with D perhaps matching TRBD2 (5 bases). The CDR3 spans 14 residues. V was shortened by 2 bases and J by 8 bases, with 13 bases between the two germline ends. Germline lookup yields CDR1 SGHNT and CDR2 YENEEA. The DNA for the CDR3 is TGTGCCAGCAGCTTAATTGAGGGTTTGGATGAGCAGTTCTTC. Protein: CASSLIEGLDEQFF.

The table lists this clone with a count of one. The gene calls are TRBV7-9 and TRBJ1-1; maybe TRBD1 (5 bases). Germline V gene sequence: CDR1 SEHNR, CDR2 FQNEAQ (reference sequence). CDR3 length: 15 residues. Trimming left V 3 bases short and J 1 base short, with 12 bases between. This CDR3 is CASSFSLGGNTEAFF. The CDR3 coding sequence is TGTGCCAGCAGCTTCTCCTTGGGGGGGAACACTGAAGCTTTCTTT.

The genes are TRBV5-8 and TRBJ2-3; no firm D call. Germline assignment: CDR1 SGHTS and CDR2 YDEGEE. This CDR3 contains 14 residues. V was clipped by 1 base and J by 4 bases, with 10 bases between them. DNA of the CDR3: TGTGCCAGCAGCTTGAAGGCCAGGCCAGATACGCAGTATTTT. Its translation is CASSLKARPDTQYF.

This clone was observed a few times. This rearrangement joins TRBV5-4 to TRBJ1-2; TRBD1 matches 9 bases. V gave up 0 bases and J gave up 7 bases; unmatched junction bases: 10. Germline assignment: CDR1 SGHNT and CDR2 YYREEE (reference sequence). The CDR3 runs to 16 residues. CDR3 sequence (DNA): TGTGCCAGCAGCTTGGCCGGGACAGGGCGCTCAGGTGGCTACACCTTC. This gives the protein CASSLAGTGRSGGYTF. The whole variable domain, remainder taken from reference TRBV5-4 and TRBJ1-2, is ETGVTQSPTHLIKTRGQQVTLRCSSQSGHNTVSWYQQALGQGPQFIFQYYREEENGRGNFPPRFSGLQFPNYSSELNVNALELDDSALYLCASSLAGTGRSGGYTFGSGTRLTVV.

Concerning this clone: The same CDR3 arises from other DNA sequences in this sample as well. The chain recombines TRBV6-5 with TRBJ1-6; a possible D gene is TRBD1 (6 bases). The CDR3 extends over 12 amino acids. Germline assignment: CDR1 MNHEY and CDR2 SVGAGI. Trimming took 5 bases from V and 7 from J, leaving 6 bases between them. Here the CDR3 reads CASSTGNSPLHF. CDR3 nucleotides: TGTGCCAGCAGTACAGGGAATTCACCCCTCCACTTT.

This chain uses TRBV5-1 with TRBJ2-7; TRBD1 agrees at 7 bases. V gave up 4 bases and J gave up 5 bases; unmatched junction bases: 9. Germline V gives CDR1 SGHRS, CDR2 YFSETQ. The CDR3 spans 14 residues. The CDR3: CASSLGQVRHEQYF. CDR3 sequence (DNA): TGCGCCAGCAGCCTCGGACAGGTGAGGCACGAGCAGTACTTC. The full variable domain, rest sourced from reference TRBV5-1 and TRBJ2-7, is KAGVTQTPRYLIKTRGQQVTLSCSPISGHRSVSWYQQTPGQGLQFLFEYFSETQRNKGNFPGRFSGRQFSNSRSEMNVSTLELGDSALYLCASSLGQVRHEQYFGPGTRLTVT.

The chain employs TRBV4-1 and TRBJ1-3, with D maybe TRBD1 (5 bases). Per the germline V gene, CDR1 is MGHRA and CDR2 is YSYEKL. Trimming removed 1 base from V and 0 bases from J, with 13 bases in between. CDR3 size: 17 residues. In DNA, the CDR3 is TGCGCCAGCAGCCAAGTCATCCCGGGGGACTCTGGAAACACCATATATTTT. Encoded protein: CASSQVIPGDSGNTIYF.

This clone has only a few counts. V usage is TRBV7-9 and J usage is TRBJ1-3; 9 bases are a match to TRBD1. The CDR3 runs to 15 residues. Germline CDR1 is SEHNR and CDR2 is FQNEAQ (reference sequence). V shed 2 bases, J shed 2 bases, and the junction held 1 base outside the gene matches. The CDR3 loop is CASSLWTGAGNTIYF. The CDR3 DNA reads TGTGCCAGCAGCTTATGGACAGGGGCTGGAAACACCATATATTTT.

This clone was counted only a few times. Other DNA sequences from this sample encode an identical CDR3 as well. The CDR3: CASSLSVYTEAFF. DNA for the CDR3: TGTGCCAGCAGCTTAAGCGTCTACACTGAAGCTTTCTTT. The rearrangement joins TRBV11-3 to TRBJ1-1; D not resolved. Germline lookup yields CDR1 SGHNT and CDR2 YENEEA. The V end was cut by 2 bases, the J end by 3 bases, with 7 bases between. CDR3 length equals 13 residues.

The chain is built from TRBV27 and TRBJ1-6, with a weak D call TRBD1 (5 bases). This CDR3 has 14 residues. Between the trimmed V and J ends, which lost 3 bases and 8 bases, there was a span of 11 bases. The germline CDR1 and CDR2 sequences are MNHEY and SMNVEV (reference sequence). The CDR3 protein is CASSFGGNHSPLHF. The CDR3 DNA sequence: TGTGCCAGCAGTTTCGGGGGAAACCATTCACCCCTCCACTTT.

This clone was seen a single time. The rearrangement joins TRBV5-1 to TRBJ2-5, with 8 bases fitting TRBD2. The CDR3 spans 15 residues. The J segment lost 4 bases and the V segment lost 4 bases, leaving 9 bases of the junction unmatched. Germline loops: CDR1 SGHRS, CDR2 YFSETQ. CDR3 residues: CASSPQSGSRETQYF. In DNA, the CDR3 is TGCGCCAGCAGCCCACAAAGCGGGAGTCGAGAGACCCAGTACTTC.

In DNA form, the CDR3 reads TGTGCCACCAGACTAGCGGGAGGGGACAATGAGCAGTTCTTC. This encodes CATRLAGGDNEQFF. The genes are TRBV10-3 and TRBJ2-1; 14 nucleotides align to TRBD2. With 10 bases clipped from V and 5 bases from J, the junction kept 4 bases outside the gene matches. This CDR3 is 14 amino acids long. Looked up from germline, CDR1 is ENHRY and CDR2 is SYGVKD.

The V gene is TRBV18, the J gene TRBJ2-1; D unresolved. Germline V gene data show CDR1 as KGHSH and CDR2 as LQKENI. The CDR3 loop spans 14 amino acids. V lost 1 base to trimming and J lost 2 bases, with 6 bases between them. CDR3 loop: CASSPLVTYNEQFF. In DNA, the CDR3 is TGTGCCAGCTCACCACTAGTAACCTACAATGAGCAGTTCTTC.

The rearrangement uses TRBV12-5 and TRBJ1-1; D is perhaps TRBD1 (6 bases). CDR1 is LGHNT and CDR2 is FRNRAP in the germline V gene. The CDR3 length is 13 residues. Between the trimmed V and J ends, which lost 7 bases and 0 bases, there was a span of 9 bases. The CDR3: CASANRVNTEAFF. CDR3 coding DNA: TGTGCTAGTGCCAACAGGGTGAACACTGAAGCTTTCTTT.